Described below is a single T cell receptor (beta chain) sequence and its context. Its antigen is unidentified. These data originate in a study of tumour-infiltrating T cells in Burkitt lymphoma. Study-wide background: This cohort included all epidemiological subtypes of Burkitt lymphoma. Repertoire clonality predicted overall and progression-free survival. General study findings and limits: Many Burkitt lymphoma patients shared several public clonotypes.

Clones were read by immunoSEQ multiplex PCR, and TCRdb kept only the in-frame ones, dropping some. Of more than 1,000 clones detected, approximately 81% appear once; the ten largest clones hold around 4.5%. CDR1 and CDR2 from the germline V gene are KGHSH and LQKENI. The CDR3 has 14 residues. Trimming removed 4 bases from V and 4 bases from J, with 13 bases in between. The chain carries TRBV18 and TRBJ2-5; possible D gene TRBD2, 6 bases. The source of this sequence is a human donor with Burkitt lymphoma. The sample taken for sequencing was tumor tissue. CDR3 residues: CASSLATSRETQYF. The CDR3 region has the DNA TGTGCCAGCTCACTCGCGACTAGTCGAGAGACCCAGTACTTC. Supplemented by reference TRBV18 and TRBJ2-5, the full variable domain reads NAGVMQNPRHLVRRRGQEARLRCSPMKGHSHVYWYRQLPEEGLKFMVYLQKENIIDESGMPKERFSAEFPKEGPSILRIQQVVRGDSAAYFCASSLATSRETQYFGPGTRLLVL.